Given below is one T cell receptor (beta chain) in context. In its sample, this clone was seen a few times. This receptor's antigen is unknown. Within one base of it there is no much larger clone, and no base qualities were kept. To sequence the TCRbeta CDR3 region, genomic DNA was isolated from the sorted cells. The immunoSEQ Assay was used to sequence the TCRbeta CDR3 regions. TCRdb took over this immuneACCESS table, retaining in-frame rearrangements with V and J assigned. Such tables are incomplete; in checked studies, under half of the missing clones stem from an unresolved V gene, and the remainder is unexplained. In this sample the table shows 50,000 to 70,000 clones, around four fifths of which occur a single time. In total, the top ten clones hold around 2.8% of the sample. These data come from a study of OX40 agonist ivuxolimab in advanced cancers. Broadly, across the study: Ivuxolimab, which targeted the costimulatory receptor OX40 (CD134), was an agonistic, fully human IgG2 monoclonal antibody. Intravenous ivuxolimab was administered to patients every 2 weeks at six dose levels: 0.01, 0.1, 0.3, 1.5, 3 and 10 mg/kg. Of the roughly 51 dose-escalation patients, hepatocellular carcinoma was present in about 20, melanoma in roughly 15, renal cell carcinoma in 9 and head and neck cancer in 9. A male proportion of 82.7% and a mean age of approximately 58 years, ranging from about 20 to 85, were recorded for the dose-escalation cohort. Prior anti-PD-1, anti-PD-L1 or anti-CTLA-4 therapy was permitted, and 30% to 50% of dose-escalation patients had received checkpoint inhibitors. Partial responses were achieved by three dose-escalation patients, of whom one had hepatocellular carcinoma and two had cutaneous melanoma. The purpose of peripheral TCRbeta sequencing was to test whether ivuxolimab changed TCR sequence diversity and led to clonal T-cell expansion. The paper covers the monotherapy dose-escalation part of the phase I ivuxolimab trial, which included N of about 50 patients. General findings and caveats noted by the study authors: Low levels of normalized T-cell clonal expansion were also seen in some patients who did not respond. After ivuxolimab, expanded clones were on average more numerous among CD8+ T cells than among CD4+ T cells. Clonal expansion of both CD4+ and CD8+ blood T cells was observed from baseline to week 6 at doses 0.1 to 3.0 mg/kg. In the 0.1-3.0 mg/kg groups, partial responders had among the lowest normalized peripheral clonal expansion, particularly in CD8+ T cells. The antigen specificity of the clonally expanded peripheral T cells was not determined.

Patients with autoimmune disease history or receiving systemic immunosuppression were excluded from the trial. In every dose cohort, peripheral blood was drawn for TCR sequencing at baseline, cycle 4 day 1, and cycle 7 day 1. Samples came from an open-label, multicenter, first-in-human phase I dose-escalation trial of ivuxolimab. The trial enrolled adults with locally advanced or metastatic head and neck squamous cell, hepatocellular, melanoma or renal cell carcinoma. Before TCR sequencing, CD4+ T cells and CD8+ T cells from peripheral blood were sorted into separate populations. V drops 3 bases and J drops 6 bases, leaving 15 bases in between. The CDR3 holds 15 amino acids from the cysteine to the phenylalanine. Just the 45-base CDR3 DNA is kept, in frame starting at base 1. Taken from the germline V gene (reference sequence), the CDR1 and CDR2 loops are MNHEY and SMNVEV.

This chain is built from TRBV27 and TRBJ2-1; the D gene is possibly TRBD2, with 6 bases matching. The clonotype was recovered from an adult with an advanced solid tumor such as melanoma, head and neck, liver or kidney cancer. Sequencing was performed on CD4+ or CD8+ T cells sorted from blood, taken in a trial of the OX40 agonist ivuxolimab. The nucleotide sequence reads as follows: TGTGCCAGCAGTTTGGAGGGCCAATCCGCCAATGAGCAGTTCTTC. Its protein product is CASSLEGQSANEQFF.